This TCR beta chain was identified during a study of control samples from healthy donors and cancer patients. TCRdb keeps only in-frame clones here, not all; method: immunoSEQ multiplex PCR. The top ten clones hold nearly 20% of a sample with roughly 9,200 clones, more than 85% of them seen once. Germline-derived CDR1 and CDR2 are SGHTA and FQGNSA. The V end lost 7 bases, the J end lost 2 bases, and 14 bases lay between the germline ends. This CDR3 is 14 amino acids long. The chain combines TRBV7-2 with TRBJ2-5, with TRBD2 as a possible D gene (6 bases). This TCR was recovered from a man between 60 and 75 years old with colorectal cancer. The specimen was PBMCs. The DNA of the CDR3 is TGTGCCAGCACCGGGGGTGGAATTCAAGAGACCCAGTACTTC. Residues: CASTGGGIQETQYF.